The 18 T cell receptor beta chains below were found in one sample sequenced in a study of CD8 T cells in Susac syndrome. With random hexamers, reverse transcription was performed on about 0.5 to 1 ug of RNA. Via MiXCR, TCRdb re-called the immunoSEQ multiplex PCR reads, giving one row per CDR3 protein. The sample contains hundreds of thousands of distinct CDR3 sequences, about 85% of which appear only once. The sample comprised CD8+ T cells from PBMCs. These receptors all stem from a human donor with multiple sclerosis.

This clonotype was observed a few times. This chain joins TRBV6-5 and TRBJ2-7; a weak D match, TRBD1 (5 bases). Germline lookup yields CDR1 MNHEY and CDR2 SVGAGI. V lost 2 bases and J lost 3, with 8 bases in between. This CDR3 comprises 13 residues. The CDR3, as DNA: TGTGCCAGCAGTTACACCGACAGCTACGAGCAGTACTTC. Residues: CASSYTDSYEQYF.

The rearrangement joins TRBV5-1 to TRBJ2-7; maybe TRBD2 (6 bases). In germline, CDR1 is SGHRS, CDR2 YFSETQ. This CDR3 is built from 14 residues. Trimming took off 3 bases at V and 1 base at J, with 11 bases between the two ends. DNA of the CDR3: TGCGCCAGCAGCTGGAGGGACGGATCCTACGAGCAGTACTTC. Its protein product is CASSWRDGSYEQYF.

The rearrangement links TRBV29-1 to TRBJ2-1, with TRBD2 identical over 7 bases. The CDR3 is 15 amino acids. The germline V gene encodes CDR1 SQVTM and CDR2 ANQGSEA. Trimming at V came to 2 bases and at J to 4 bases, leaving 8 bases not matched to a gene. In DNA form, the CDR3 reads TGCAGCGTTGAATTTGGACTAGTCCGGTACAATGAGCAGTTCTTC. Translation gives CSVEFGLVRYNEQFF.

The chain employs TRBV20-1 and TRBJ2-7; maybe TRBD1 (7 bases). Germline assignment: CDR1 DFQATT and CDR2 SNEGSKA (reference sequence). The CDR3 consists of 15 residues. Trimming pared 4 bases from V and 1 base from J, leaving 17 bases between. The CDR3 region is CSAKGGQLPSYEQYF. Here the CDR3 DNA reads TGCAGTGCTAAGGGGGGACAGCTACCTTCCTACGAGCAGTACTTC.

The chain recombines TRBV10-3 with TRBJ2-1; TRBD2 agrees at 11 bases. V trimming: 8 bases; J trimming: 5 bases; junction bases outside the gene matches: 5. Germline V gene data show CDR1 as ENHRY and CDR2 as SYGVKD. The CDR3 runs 14 residues. CDR3 nucleotide sequence: TGTGCCATCGCCGGGACTAGCGGTGACAATGAGCAGTTCTTC. Translated: CAIAGTSGDNEQFF.

The chain employs TRBV20-1 and TRBJ2-1; TRBD2 matches 14 bases. The V and J ends lost 3 bases and 6 bases, in that order; junction bases with no gene match: 4. Germline V gives CDR1 DFQATT, CDR2 SNEGSKA (reference sequence). This CDR3 is built from 15 residues. CDR3 nucleotide sequence: TGCAGTGCTAGTGGGGGGACTAGCGGGAGCAATGAGCAGTTCTTC. Encoded protein: CSASGGTSGSNEQFF.

This clonotype was found once. The chain employs TRBV7-9 and TRBJ2-5, with D possibly TRBD1 on 6 matching bases. V lost 1 base, J lost 1 base, and 10 bases lay in between. This CDR3 region has 15 residues. Germline V CDR1 and CDR2: SEHNR, FQNEAQ (reference sequence). CDR3 sequence: CASSLVTGAQETQYF. The CDR3 bases are TGTGCCAGCAGCTTAGTGACAGGCGCCCAAGAGACCCAGTACTTC.

The V gene is TRBV19, the J gene TRBJ1-5; 7 positions agree with TRBD1. Losses at the gene ends were 3 bases for V and 7 bases for J; bases not matched to a gene: 6. This CDR3 comprises 14 residues. Germline V gene data show CDR1 as LNHDA and CDR2 as SQIVND (reference sequence). The CDR3 reads CASSIGQGGQPQHF. For the CDR3, the DNA is TGTGCCAGTAGTATCGGGCAGGGGGGGCAGCCCCAGCATTTT. Based on the CDR3 plus reference TRBV19 and TRBJ1-5, the full variable domain is DGGITQSPKYLFRKEGQNVTLSCEQNLNHDAMYWYRQDPGQGLRLIYYSQIVNDFQKGDIAEGYSVSREKKESFPLTVTSAQKNPTAFYLCASSIGQGGQPQHFGDGTRLSIL.

The V and J genes are TRBV29-1 and TRBJ1-2, with TRBD1 identical over 9 bases. Germline CDR1 is SQVTM and CDR2 is ANQGSEA. Trimming cost V 6 bases and J 13 bases; bases outside gene matches: 12. CDR3 length: 12 amino acids. This CDR3 reads CSVFTGGAVSTF. The CDR3 DNA reads as TGCAGCGTATTTACAGGGGGCGCGGTGTCCACCTTC.

The rearrangement links TRBV9 to TRBJ2-3, with D perhaps matching TRBD1 (5 bases). There are 16 residues in the CDR3. Germline CDR1 SGDLS, CDR2 YYNGEE. V dropped 0 bases and J dropped 3 bases, with 14 bases sitting between them. CDR3 sequence (DNA): TGTGCCAGCAGCGTAGGTCAGAACCAGGGAACAGATACGCAGTATTTT. As protein: CASSVGQNQGTDTQYF.

The CDR3 sequence is CASNRRGENTEAFF. The CDR3 bases are TGTGCCAGCAACAGGAGAGGGGAGAACACTGAAGCTTTCTTT. The chain couples TRBV2 to TRBJ1-1; tentative D call: TRBD1 (5 bases). This CDR3 is built from 14 residues. The germline V and J ends were trimmed by 7 bases and 1 base, with 13 bases remaining between them. CDR1 is SNHLY and CDR2 is FYNNEI in the germline V gene.

In DNA, the CDR3 is TGTGCCAGCAGTTGGGGTTACGAGCAGTACTTC. Translation gives CASSWGYEQYF. The V gene is TRBV25-1, the J gene TRBJ2-7; D gene ambiguous. Trimming took 5 bases from V and 4 from J, leaving 6 bases between them. The germline gives CDR1 MGHDK, CDR2 SYGVNS. The CDR3 length is 11 residues.

This clonotype was detected only a few times. The CDR3 bases are TGTGCCAGCATCTCGGGACTAGCGGGAGGGCCCTCCTACGAGCAGTACTTC. This sequence encodes CASISGLAGGPSYEQYF. The chain carries TRBV28 and TRBJ2-7; TRBD2 matches 16 bases. Losses at the gene ends were 7 bases for V and 0 bases for J; bases not matched to a gene: 6. Per the germline V gene, CDR1 is MDHEN and CDR2 is SYDVKM. The CDR3 covers 17 residues.

The V gene is TRBV15, the J gene TRBJ2-3, with D unresolved. The CDR3 extends over 14 amino acids. Trimming stripped 7 bases from V and 3 bases from J, with 14 bases between. Germline V lookup: CDR1 LNHNV, CDR2 YYDKDF (reference sequence). The CDR3 protein is CATTPTPETDTQYF. The CDR3 coding sequence is TGTGCCACCACCCCCACCCCCGAAACAGATACGCAGTATTTT.

This chain links TRBV20-1 with TRBJ2-7, with D perhaps assigned TRBD1 or TRBD2 (5 bases each). V was shortened by 3 bases and J by 1 base, with 13 bases between the two germline ends. The CDR3 spans 14 residues. Germline V CDR1 and CDR2: DFQATT, SNEGSKA (reference sequence). CDR3 loop: CSASKRGESYEQYF. The DNA for the CDR3 is TGCAGTGCTAGTAAAAGGGGAGAATCCTACGAGCAGTACTTC.

V and J are TRBV6-1 and TRBJ1-4; possibly TRBD1 for D (5 bases). The germline V gene encodes CDR1 MNHNS and CDR2 SASEGT. Trimming took off 6 bases at V and 6 bases at J, with 17 bases between the two ends. This CDR3 has 15 amino acids. The CDR3 sequence is CASSFPRVFDEKLFF. For the CDR3, the DNA is TGTGCCAGCAGCTTTCCCAGGGTTTTCGATGAAAAACTGTTTTTT.

This clonotype has a handful of counts. The V gene is TRBV11-2, the J gene TRBJ2-1; D assignment may be TRBD1 or TRBD2 (5 bases each). Trimming took 4 bases from V and 6 from J, leaving 13 bases between them. This CDR3 spans 14 amino acids. Germline CDR1 reads SGHAT; CDR2 reads FQNNGV. The CDR3 DNA sequence: TGTGCCAGCAGCTATGGGTCGGGGACCAATGAGCAGTTCTTC. Protein: CASSYGSGTNEQFF.

This chain connects TRBV5-1 to TRBJ2-7, with D possibly matching TRBD2 (5 bases). There are 12 residues in the CDR3. Trimming removed 2 bases at V and 7 bases at J, with 10 bases between. Germline-derived CDR1 and CDR2 are SGHRS and YFSETQ. The CDR3 reads CASSFSGSEQYF. The CDR3 DNA follows: TGCGCCAGCAGCTTCTCGGGAAGTGAGCAGTACTTC.